Shown below are 32 T cell receptor beta chains from a single sample sequenced in a study of response to subunit inactivated influenza vaccine (dated by TCRdb to the late 2010s). Libraries were built with RT-PCR. For sequencing, an Illumina HiSeq 2500 was employed. The public reads were quality trimmed at Q25 with fastp and then assembled into clones with MiXCR by TCRdb, keeping productive beta chains. When rows share a CDR3 protein, they turn into one entry using the most common DNA and genes. For this sample the table gives roughly 710,000 distinct CDR3 sequences, of which about 15% were detected only once. Clones ranked in the top ten supply approximately 7.6% of the sample. The sample consisted of PBMCs from blood, taken about 14 days before vaccination. Receptor source: a man aged 50 to 60 who received an inactivated influenza vaccine. Donor details come from another sample of the same person, matched by shared clones.

The V and J genes are TRBV20-1 and TRBJ2-2; D is unresolved. Trimming took 0 bases from V and 10 from J, leaving 12 bases between them. Germline V gives CDR1 DFQATT, CDR2 SNEGSKA (reference sequence). This CDR3 is built from 13 residues. The DNA for the CDR3 is TGCAGTGCTAGAGACCCAGTTAGGCAGGAGCTGTTTTTT. Protein: CSARDPVRQELFF.

The sample holds a few counts of this clonotype. The J gene is TRBJ1-2, the V gene TRBV27; D is undetermined. The CDR3 covers 12 residues. CDR1 is MNHEY and CDR2 is SMNVEV in the germline V gene (reference sequence). V was trimmed by 6 bases and J by 6 bases, leaving 11 bases between them. CDR3 loop: CASSRPGHGYTF. As DNA, the CDR3 is TGTGCCAGCAGCCGACCTGGGCATGGCTACACCTTC.

In this sample, this clonotype turned up a few times. V is TRBV20-1 and J is TRBJ2-7; 7 bases line up with TRBD1. The V segment lost 1 base and the J segment 8 bases; nucleotides outside the gene matches: 17. Germline CDR1 and CDR2: DFQATT and SNEGSKA (reference sequence). The length of the CDR3 is 16 residues. Written as DNA, the CDR3 is TGCAGTGCTAGAGCTGATTACCAACAGGGGTCCTTGAAGCAGTACTTC. It specifies CSARADYQQGSLKQYF.

The chain couples TRBV7-2 to TRBJ2-1, with 10 bases that match TRBD2. Germline CDR1 is SGHTA and CDR2 is FQGNSA. The CDR3 has 12 amino acids. V was clipped by 6 bases and J by 12 bases; unmatched bases: 5. CDR3 bases: TGTGCCAGCAGTACGAGCGGGAGGGGGCAGTTCTTC. Translation gives CASSTSGRGQFF.

The DNA for the CDR3 is TGTGCCAGCAGATACCCTGATAGCACAGATACGCAGTATTTT. This translates into CASRYPDSTDTQYF. The rearrangement uses TRBV6-5 and TRBJ2-3; D not certain. Germline V gives CDR1 MNHEY, CDR2 SVGAGI. There are 14 residues in the CDR3. V was trimmed by 6 bases and J by 0 bases, leaving 10 bases between them.

This rearrangement joins TRBV5-6 to TRBJ2-7, with D unclear. CDR1 SGHDT and CDR2 YYEEEE come from the germline V gene. The CDR3 runs 15 residues. V dropped 2 bases and J dropped 7 bases, with 19 bases sitting between them. The chain's CDR3 is CASSLGTRVAGEQYF. The CDR3 DNA is TGTGCCAGCAGCTTAGGTACTCGGGTTGCAGGTGAGCAGTACTTC.

This clonotype has only a few counts. This CDR3 is CASSQSGSYNEQFF. CDR3 bases: TGTGCCAGCAGCCAGAGCGGGTCCTACAATGAGCAGTTCTTC. The rearrangement uses TRBV7-3 and TRBJ2-1, with D possibly being TRBD2 (6 bases). The germline V and J ends were trimmed by 5 bases and 1 base, with 9 bases remaining between them. This CDR3 is 14 amino acids long. Germline V lookup: CDR1 SGHTA, CDR2 FQGTGA.

The J gene is TRBJ2-5, the V gene TRBV7-8, with D unclear. The germline CDR1 and CDR2 sequences are SGHVS and FQNEAQ. The germline V and J ends were trimmed by 2 bases and 0 bases, with 7 bases remaining between them. The CDR3 has 14 residues. The CDR3 DNA reads as TGTGCCAGCAGCTTACCGGACCACCAAGAGACCCAGTACTTC. Amino acids: CASSLPDHQETQYF. Full variable domain (missing parts from reference TRBV7-8 and TRBJ2-5): GAGVSQSPRYKVAKRGQDVALRCDPISGHVSLFWYQQALGQGPEFLTYFQNEAQLDKSGLPSDRFFAERPEGSVSTLKIQRTQQEDSAVYLCASSLPDHQETQYFGPGTRLLVL.

CDR3 in amino acids: CASIPRGTFGYEQYF. DNA for the CDR3: TGTGCCAGCATACCGCGGGGAACATTTGGATACGAGCAGTACTTC. The V and J genes are TRBV2 and TRBJ2-7; tentatively, D is TRBD2 (6 bases). CDR3 length: 15 amino acids. V was clipped by 7 bases and J by 4 bases, with 20 bases between them. CDR1 is SNHLY and CDR2 is FYNNEI in the germline V gene.

The rearrangement links TRBV11-1 to TRBJ2-3; TRBD1 aligns across 11 bases. This CDR3 contains 16 residues. Germline-derived CDR1 and CDR2 are SGHAT and FQDESV (reference sequence). Trimming removed 4 bases from V and 3 bases from J; junction bases left unmatched: 6. CDR3 sequence reads: CASSSGQGVRTDTQYF. CDR3 sequence (DNA): TGTGCCAGCAGCTCGGGACAGGGGGTGAGAACAGATACGCAGTATTTT.

The CDR3 region is CASAGRGVADTQYF. In DNA form, the CDR3 reads TGTGCCAGCGCAGGCAGGGGGGTGGCAGATACGCAGTATTTT. V and J are TRBV6-1 and TRBJ2-3, with D possibly being TRBD1 (7 bases). CDR1 and CDR2 (germline): MNHNS, SASEGT. The CDR3 is 14 residues long. V was trimmed by 8 bases and J by 4 bases, leaving 16 bases between them.

This clonotype was recorded many times. Compared with germline, one end of the junction differs, possibly owing to a read error. V gene TRBV5-5 combines with J gene TRBJ2-1, with D tentatively TRBD2 (5 bases). The length of the CDR3 is 15 residues. Germline V gene sequence: CDR1 SGHKS, CDR2 YYEKEE (reference sequence). The CDR3 reads CASSSAKLDNLAVVF. The CDR3 DNA reads TGTGCCAGCAGCTCCGCGAAGTTAGATAACCTAGCAGTGGTCTTC. Drawing the rest from reference TRBV5-5 and TRBJ2-1, the complete variable domain is DAGVTQSPTHLIKTRGQQVTLRCSPISGHKSVSWYQQVLGQGPQFIFQYYEKEERGRGNFPDRFSARQFPNYSSELNVNALLLGDSALYLCASSSAKLDNLAVVFGPGTRLTVL.

This clonotype was seen just once. The chain carries TRBV7-2 and TRBJ2-7; TRBD2 matches at 9 bases. Germline values: CDR1 SGHTA, CDR2 FQGNSA. The CDR3 has 16 residues. Trimming took 1 base from V and 6 from J; bases not matched to a gene: 10. In DNA form, the CDR3 reads TGTGCCAGCAGCTTAGAGGCAGCGGGGGGCTCTTCCGAGCAGTACTTC. It encodes CASSLEAAGGSSEQYF. The full variable domain, with the rest looked up from reference TRBV7-2 and TRBJ2-7, is GAGVSQSPSNKVTEKGKDVELRCDPISGHTALYWYRQSLGQGLEFLIYFQGNSAPDKSGLPSDRFSAERTGGSVSTLTIQRTQQEDSAVYLCASSLEAAGGSSEQYFGPGTRLTVT.

This clonotype showed up many times. J is TRBJ2-7 and V is TRBV5-6, with D perhaps assigned TRBD1 or TRBD2 (7 bases each). V lost 5 bases to trimming and J lost 3 bases, with 15 bases between them. This CDR3 comprises 14 residues. CDR1 is SGHDT and CDR2 is YYEEEE in the germline V gene. The CDR3 loop reads CASSSARGGYEQYF. The CDR3 nucleotides read TGTGCCAGCAGTAGTGCCAGGGGGGGCTACGAGCAGTACTTC.

This clonotype occurred a few times. V usage is TRBV20-1 and J usage is TRBJ2-1; 12 bases are a match to TRBD2. V lost 1 base, J lost 6 bases, and 10 bases stayed unmatched. Germline loops: CDR1 DFQATT, CDR2 SNEGSKA (reference sequence). The CDR3 loop spans 17 amino acids. The CDR3 sequence: CSARGYPSGRARNEQFF. For the CDR3, the DNA is TGCAGTGCTAGAGGCTACCCTAGCGGGAGGGCCCGCAATGAGCAGTTCTTC.

This clonotype was detected ten times or more. This chain joins TRBV10-3 and TRBJ2-7; 13 bases map to TRBD2. Germline lookup yields CDR1 ENHRY and CDR2 SYGVKD. There are 15 residues in the CDR3. The V segment lost 4 bases and the J segment 5 bases; nucleotides outside the gene matches: 5. Here the CDR3 reads CAISGTSGSLHEQYF. DNA for the CDR3: TGTGCCATCAGTGGGACTAGCGGGAGTCTGCACGAGCAGTACTTC.

The chain joins TRBV12-3 or TRBV12-4 to TRBJ1-5, with 7 bases identical to TRBD1. V lost 4 bases, J lost 7 bases, and 7 bases stayed unmatched. The CDR3 runs 14 residues. CDR3 bases: TGTGCCAGCAGTTCAAACAGGGGTCTGCAGCCCCAGCATTTT. Translation: CASSSNRGLQPQHF.

The chain carries TRBV11-2 and TRBJ2-1; D tentatively reads TRBD1 or TRBD2 (5 bases each). The V and J ends lost 0 bases and 10 bases respectively, with 10 bases between them. In germline, CDR1 is SGHAT, CDR2 FQNNGV. The CDR3 extends over 13 amino acids. The CDR3 DNA sequence: TGTGCCAGCAGCTTAGATAAGGGACCCGAGCAGTTCTTC. Its protein is CASSLDKGPEQFF. The entire variable domain, with the rest obtained from reference TRBV11-2 and TRBJ2-1, is as follows: EAGVAQSPRYKIIEKRQSVAFWCNPISGHATLYWYQQILGQGPKLLIQFQNNGVVDDSQLPKDRFSAERLKGVDSTLKIQPAKLEDSAVYLCASSLDKGPEQFFGPGTRLTVL.

The chain employs TRBV15 and TRBJ2-2; D tentatively fits TRBD1 or TRBD2 (5 bases each). Trimming shortened V by 0 bases and J by 5 bases, and 13 bases separated the two germline ends. Germline V lookup: CDR1 LNHNV, CDR2 YYDKDF (reference sequence). CDR3 size: 16 residues. The CDR3 DNA sequence: TGTGCCACCAGCAGAGATTGGGGCCCGGGAACCGGGGAGCTGTTTTTT. Encoded protein: CATSRDWGPGTGELFF.

The chain combines TRBV24-1 with TRBJ2-2; D is perhaps TRBD2 (6 bases). CDR1 and CDR2 from the germline V gene are KGHDR and SFDVKD. The germline V and J ends were trimmed by 8 bases and 0 bases, with 12 bases remaining between them. The CDR3 sequence is 15 residues long. This CDR3 is CATTHGSTNTGELFF. The CDR3 bases are TGTGCCACCACTCACGGGAGTACGAACACCGGGGAGCTGTTTTTT.

This clonotype came up many times. V usage is TRBV12-3 or TRBV12-4 and J usage is TRBJ1-2; possibly TRBD1 for D (6 bases). Trimming took 0 bases from V and 6 from J, leaving 11 bases between them. The CDR3 loop spans 14 amino acids. The DNA of the CDR3 is TGTGCCAGCAGTTTAGCGCTGAGGGGGAATGGCTACACCTTC. Translated, it gives CASSLALRGNGYTF.

The chain links TRBV5-1 to TRBJ2-7; 11 bases are shared with TRBD1. Germline V gene data show CDR1 as SGHRS and CDR2 as YFSETQ. The CDR3 contains 16 residues. After removal of 4 bases from V and 5 bases from J, the junction contained 11 bases not matched to a gene. The CDR3 nucleotides are TGCGCCAGCAGCCCTCAGGGACAGGGGGAGAGGGACGAGCAGTACTTC. Translation gives CASSPQGQGERDEQYF.

The chain links TRBV27 to TRBJ2-6, with a weak D call TRBD1 (5 bases). Germline V gives CDR1 MNHEY, CDR2 SMNVEV (reference sequence). The CDR3 runs to 19 residues. V was clipped by 4 bases and J by 0 bases, with 19 bases between them. CDR3 protein: CASSSNRRLTPSGANVLTF. The CDR3 nucleotides read TGTGCCAGCAGTTCGAACAGGCGCCTCACTCCCTCTGGGGCCAACGTCCTGACTTTC.

This clonotype showed up just a few times. The CDR3 is CASSLAIAGGLDEQFF. The CDR3 nucleotides are TGTGCCAGCAGCTTGGCGATCGCGGGGGGGCTCGATGAGCAGTTCTTC. The V gene is TRBV7-9, the J gene TRBJ2-1, with TRBD2 identical over 9 bases. V trimming: 3 bases; J trimming: 8 bases; junction bases outside the gene matches: 11. This CDR3 has 16 amino acids. Germline V gene sequence: CDR1 SEHNR, CDR2 FQNEAQ (reference sequence).

This clonotype was detected a few times. This chain uses TRBV25-1 with TRBJ2-2; D gene unclear. Trimming took 3 bases from V and 5 from J, leaving 7 bases between them. This CDR3 contains 13 residues. Germline CDR1 and CDR2: MGHDK and SYGVNS. CDR3 DNA: TGTGCCAGCAGTGATCGACGGACCGGGGAGCTGTTTTTT. It translates to CASSDRRTGELFF.

This clonotype was seen a handful of times. V gene TRBV9 combines with J gene TRBJ2-7; 7 nucleotides match TRBD1. Trimming took 3 bases from V and 2 from J; bases not matched to a gene: 5. The CDR3 contains 14 residues. Germline-derived CDR1 and CDR2 are SGDLS and YYNGEE. This CDR3 reads CASSDGTVPYEQYF. CDR3 coding DNA: TGTGCCAGCAGCGACGGGACAGTTCCCTACGAGCAGTACTTC.

This clonotype was detected a few times. CDR3 protein: CASSLTVSVASGSSDNEQFF. The CDR3 region has the DNA TGTGCCAGCAGTTTAACAGTGTCGGTGGCTAGCGGGAGTTCAGACAATGAGCAGTTCTTC. The chain recombines TRBV28 with TRBJ2-1; 10 bases are shared with TRBD2. The V segment lost 2 bases and the J segment 5 bases; nucleotides outside the gene matches: 18. CDR3 length: 20 amino acids. The germline V gene encodes CDR1 MDHEN and CDR2 SYDVKM.

This clonotype was found a few times. The CDR3, as DNA: TGTGCCAGCAGTTATAACAGGGGGTACTACGAGCAGTACTTC. Amino acids: CASSYNRGYYEQYF. The chain carries TRBV6-2 or TRBV6-3 and TRBJ2-7; 8 bases align to TRBD1. The length of the CDR3 is 14 residues. The trim removed 3 bases at V and 3 bases at J, leaving 4 bases unmatched. Germline lookup yields CDR1 MNHEY and CDR2 SVGEGT.

The CDR3 region has the DNA TGTGCCAGCAGCTTGTTGGCACTAGTAGAGCAGTTCTTC. Translation gives CASSLLALVEQFF. The J gene is TRBJ2-1, the V gene TRBV5-6, with D possibly being TRBD2 (5 bases). CDR1 is SGHDT, CDR2 YYEEEE, per germline. V was cut by 1 base and J by 10 bases, with 12 bases left in between. The CDR3 is 13 residues long.

The chain combines TRBV5-4 with TRBJ2-1; 7 bases line up with TRBD2. J was trimmed by 7 bases and V by 0 bases; bases with no gene match: 10. Germline loops: CDR1 SGHNT, CDR2 YYREEE (reference sequence). CDR3 length equals 16 residues. The chain's CDR3 is CASSLVGAGVSNEQFF. In nucleotides, the CDR3 is TGTGCCAGCAGCTTGGTAGGGGCGGGAGTCTCTAATGAGCAGTTCTTC.

This clonotype was seen more than once but under ten times. The chain couples TRBV6-2 or TRBV6-3 to TRBJ2-2; either TRBD1 or TRBD2 may supply D (6 bases each). The CDR3 length is 15 residues. Germline lookup yields CDR1 MNHEY and CDR2 SVGEGT. V gave up 10 bases and J gave up 4 bases, with 19 bases separating them. The CDR3 DNA sequence: TGTGCCACCAGAAGGGGGGTGCCGGGCACCGGGGAGCTGTTTTTT. The encoded protein is CATRRGVPGTGELFF.

This clonotype appeared many times. The chain links TRBV7-6 to TRBJ2-3; D is possibly TRBD2 (5 bases). CDR3 length: 12 amino acids. Germline V gives CDR1 SGHVS, CDR2 FNYEAQ. The V end was cut by 6 bases, the J end by 6 bases, with 10 bases between. The CDR3 loop is CASSSSLDTQYF. The CDR3 DNA follows: TGTGCCAGCAGTTCTAGCTTGGATACGCAGTATTTT.